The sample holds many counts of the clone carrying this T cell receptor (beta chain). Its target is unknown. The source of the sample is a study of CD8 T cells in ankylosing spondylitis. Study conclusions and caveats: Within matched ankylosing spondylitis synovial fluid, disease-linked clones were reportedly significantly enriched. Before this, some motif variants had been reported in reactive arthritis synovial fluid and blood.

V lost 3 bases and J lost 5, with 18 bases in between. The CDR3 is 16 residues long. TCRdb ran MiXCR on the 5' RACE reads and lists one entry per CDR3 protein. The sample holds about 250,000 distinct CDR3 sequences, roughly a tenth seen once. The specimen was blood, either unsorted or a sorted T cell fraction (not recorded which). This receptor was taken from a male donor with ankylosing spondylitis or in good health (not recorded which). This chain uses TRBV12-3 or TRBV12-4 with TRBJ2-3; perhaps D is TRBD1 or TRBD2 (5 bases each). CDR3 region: CASSFYGDQDKDTQYF. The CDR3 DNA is TGTGCCAGCAGTTTCTATGGGGACCAGGACAAAGATACGCAGTATTTT.